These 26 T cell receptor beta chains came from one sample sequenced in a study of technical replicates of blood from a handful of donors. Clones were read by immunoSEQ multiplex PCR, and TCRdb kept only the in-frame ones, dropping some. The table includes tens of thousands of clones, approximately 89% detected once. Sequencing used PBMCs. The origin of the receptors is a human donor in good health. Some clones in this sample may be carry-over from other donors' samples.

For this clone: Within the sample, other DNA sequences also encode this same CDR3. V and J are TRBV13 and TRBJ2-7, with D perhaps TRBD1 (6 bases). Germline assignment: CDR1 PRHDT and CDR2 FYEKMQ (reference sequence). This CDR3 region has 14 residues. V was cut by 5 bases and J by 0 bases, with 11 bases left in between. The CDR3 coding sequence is TGTGCCAGCAGCCTAGAACAGGGCTCCTACGAGCAGTACTTC. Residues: CASSLEQGSYEQYF. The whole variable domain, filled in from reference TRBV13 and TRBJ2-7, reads AAGVIQSPRHLIKEKRETATLKCYPIPRHDTVYWYQQGPGQDPQFLISFYEKMQSDKGSIPDRFSAQQFSDYHSELNMSSLELGDSALYFCASSLEQGSYEQYFGPGTRLTVT.

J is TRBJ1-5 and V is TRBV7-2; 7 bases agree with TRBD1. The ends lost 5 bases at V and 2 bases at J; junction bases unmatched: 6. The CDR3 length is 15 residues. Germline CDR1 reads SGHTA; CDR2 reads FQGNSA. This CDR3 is CASSLTGARNQPQHF. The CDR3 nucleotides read TGTGCCAGCAGCCTAACAGGGGCGCGCAATCAGCCCCAGCATTTT.

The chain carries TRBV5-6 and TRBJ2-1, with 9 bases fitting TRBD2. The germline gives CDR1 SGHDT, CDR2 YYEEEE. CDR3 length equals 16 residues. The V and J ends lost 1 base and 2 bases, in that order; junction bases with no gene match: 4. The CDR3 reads CASSLWLAGTYNEQFF. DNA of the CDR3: TGTGCCAGCAGCTTGTGGCTAGCGGGGACCTACAATGAGCAGTTCTTC.

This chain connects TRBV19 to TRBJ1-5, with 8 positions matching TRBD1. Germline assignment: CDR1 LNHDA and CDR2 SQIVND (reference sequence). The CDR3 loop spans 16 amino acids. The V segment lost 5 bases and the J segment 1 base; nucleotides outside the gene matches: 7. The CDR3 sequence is CASSLFQGASNQPQHF. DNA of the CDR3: TGTGCCAGTAGTCTTTTTCAGGGGGCAAGCAATCAGCCCCAGCATTTT.

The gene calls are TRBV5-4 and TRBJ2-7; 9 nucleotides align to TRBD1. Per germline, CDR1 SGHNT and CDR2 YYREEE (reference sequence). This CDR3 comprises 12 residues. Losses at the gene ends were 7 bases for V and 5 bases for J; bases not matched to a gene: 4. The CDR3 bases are TGTGCCAGCGGGACAGGGAGGAACGAGCAGTACTTC. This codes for CASGTGRNEQYF.

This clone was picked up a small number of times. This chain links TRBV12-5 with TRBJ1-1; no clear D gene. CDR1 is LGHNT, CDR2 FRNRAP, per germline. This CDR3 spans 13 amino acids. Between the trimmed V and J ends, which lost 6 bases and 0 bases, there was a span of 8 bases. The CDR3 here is CASGDGVNTEAFF. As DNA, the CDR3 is TGTGCTAGTGGCGACGGAGTGAACACTGAAGCTTTCTTT. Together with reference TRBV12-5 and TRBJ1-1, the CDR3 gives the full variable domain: DARVTQTPRHKVTEMGQEVTMRCQPILGHNTVFWYRQTMMQGLELLAYFRNRAPLDDSGMPKDRFSAEMPDATLATLKIQPSEPRDSAVYFCASGDGVNTEAFFGQGTRLTVV.

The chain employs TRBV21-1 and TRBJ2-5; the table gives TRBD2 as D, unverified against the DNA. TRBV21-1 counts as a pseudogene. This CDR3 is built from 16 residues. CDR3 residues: CPPHGLPGIRRETQYF. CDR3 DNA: TGTCCCCCCCACGGACTACCAGGCATTCGACGAGAGACCCAGTACTTC.

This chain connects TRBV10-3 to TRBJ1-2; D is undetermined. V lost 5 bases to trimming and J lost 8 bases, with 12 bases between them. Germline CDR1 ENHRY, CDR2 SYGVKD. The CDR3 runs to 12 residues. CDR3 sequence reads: CAISSDLIGYTF. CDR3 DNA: TGTGCCATCAGTAGCGACCTTATAGGCTACACCTTC.

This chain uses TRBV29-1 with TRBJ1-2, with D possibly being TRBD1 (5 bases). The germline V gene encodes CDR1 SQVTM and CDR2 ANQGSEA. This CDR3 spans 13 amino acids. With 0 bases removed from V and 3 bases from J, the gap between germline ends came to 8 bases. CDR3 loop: CSVEDPGDYGYTF. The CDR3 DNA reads TGCAGCGTTGAAGATCCGGGGGACTATGGCTACACCTTC. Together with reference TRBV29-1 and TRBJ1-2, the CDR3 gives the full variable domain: SAVISQKPSRDICQRGTSLTIQCQVDSQVTMMFWYRQQPGQSLTLIATANQGSEATYESGFVIDKFPISRPNLTFSTLTVSNMSPEDSSIYLCSVEDPGDYGYTFGSGTRLTVV.

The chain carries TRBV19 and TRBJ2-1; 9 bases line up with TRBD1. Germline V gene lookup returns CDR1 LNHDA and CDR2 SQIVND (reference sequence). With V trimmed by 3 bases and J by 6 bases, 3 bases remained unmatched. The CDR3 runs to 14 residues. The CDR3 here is CASSMGQGINEQFF. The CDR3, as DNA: TGTGCCAGTAGTATGGGACAGGGAATCAATGAGCAGTTCTTC.

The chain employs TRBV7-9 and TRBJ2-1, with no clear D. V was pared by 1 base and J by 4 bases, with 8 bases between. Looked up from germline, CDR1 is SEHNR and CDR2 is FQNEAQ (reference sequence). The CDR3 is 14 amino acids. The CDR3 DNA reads TGTGCCAGCAGCTTAGTTGGGCTATACAATGAGCAGTTCTTC. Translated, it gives CASSLVGLYNEQFF.

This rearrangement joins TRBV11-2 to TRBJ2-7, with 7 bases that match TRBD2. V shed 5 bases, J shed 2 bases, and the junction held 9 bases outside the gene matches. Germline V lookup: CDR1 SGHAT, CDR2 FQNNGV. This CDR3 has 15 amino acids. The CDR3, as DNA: TGTGCCAGCAGCCAACACACTGGACTAGCCTACGAGCAGTACTTC. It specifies CASSQHTGLAYEQYF. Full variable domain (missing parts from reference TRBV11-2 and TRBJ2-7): EAGVAQSPRYKIIEKRQSVAFWCNPISGHATLYWYQQILGQGPKLLIQFQNNGVVDDSQLPKDRFSAERLKGVDSTLKIQPAKLEDSAVYLCASSQHTGLAYEQYFGPGTRLTVT.

The CDR3 protein is CASRGGQGSTEKLFF. Written as DNA, the CDR3 is TGTGCCAGCAGGGGCGGACAGGGGTCTACTGAAAAACTGTTTTTT. The J gene is TRBJ1-4, the V gene TRBV2, with 9 bases that match TRBD1. There are 15 residues in the CDR3. V gave up 6 bases and J gave up 7 bases; unmatched junction bases: 9. The germline CDR1 and CDR2 sequences are SNHLY and FYNNEI.

CDR3 bases: TGTGCCAGCAGGCAGGACAACTCTGGAAACACCATATATTTT. Translation gives CASRQDNSGNTIYF. The chain joins TRBV6-1 to TRBJ1-3; the D gene is possibly TRBD1 (5 bases). With 6 bases removed from V and 0 bases from J, the gap between germline ends came to 9 bases. The germline CDR1 and CDR2 sequences are MNHNS and SASEGT. This CDR3 has 14 residues.

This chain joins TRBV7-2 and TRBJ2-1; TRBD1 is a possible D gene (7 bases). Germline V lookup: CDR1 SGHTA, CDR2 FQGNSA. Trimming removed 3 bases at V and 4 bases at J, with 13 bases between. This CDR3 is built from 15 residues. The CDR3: CASSFLQGGYNEQFF. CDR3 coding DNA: TGTGCCAGCAGCTTCCTCCAGGGGGGTTACAATGAGCAGTTCTTC.

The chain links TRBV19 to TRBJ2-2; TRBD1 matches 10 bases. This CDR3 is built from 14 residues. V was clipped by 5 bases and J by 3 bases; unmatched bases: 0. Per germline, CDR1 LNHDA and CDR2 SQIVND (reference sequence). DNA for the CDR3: TGTGCCAGTAGTGGACAGGGGGACACCGGGGAGCTGTTTTTT. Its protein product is CASSGQGDTGELFF.

In nucleotides, the CDR3 is TGCGCCAGCAGCTTGCGAGGCCGGGCCTACGAGCAGTACTTC. Protein sequence: CASSLRGRAYEQYF. The chain combines TRBV5-1 with TRBJ2-7; no clear D gene. CDR1 is SGHRS, CDR2 YFSETQ, per germline. The germline V and J ends were trimmed by 1 base and 2 bases, with 10 bases remaining between them. This CDR3 has 14 amino acids.

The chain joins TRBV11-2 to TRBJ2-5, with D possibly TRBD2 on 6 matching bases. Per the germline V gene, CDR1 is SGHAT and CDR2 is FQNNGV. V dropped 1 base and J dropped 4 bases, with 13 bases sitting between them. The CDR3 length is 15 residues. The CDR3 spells CASSLGGGLVETQYF. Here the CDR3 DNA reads TGTGCCAGCAGCTTAGGCGGAGGGCTGGTAGAGACCCAGTACTTC.

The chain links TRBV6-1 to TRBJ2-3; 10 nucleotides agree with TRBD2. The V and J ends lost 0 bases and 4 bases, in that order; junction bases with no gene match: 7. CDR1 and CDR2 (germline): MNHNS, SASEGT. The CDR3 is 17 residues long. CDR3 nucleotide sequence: TGTGCCAGCAGTGAAGCGCGGAATAGCGGGGGGCCAGATACGCAGTATTTT. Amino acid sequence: CASSEARNSGGPDTQYF.

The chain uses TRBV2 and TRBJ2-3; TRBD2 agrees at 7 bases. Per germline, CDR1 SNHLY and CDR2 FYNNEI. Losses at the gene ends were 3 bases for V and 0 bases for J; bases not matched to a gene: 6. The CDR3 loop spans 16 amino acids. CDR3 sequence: CASSDLADYSTDTQYF. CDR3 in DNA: TGTGCCAGCAGTGACCTAGCGGATTATAGCACAGATACGCAGTATTTT. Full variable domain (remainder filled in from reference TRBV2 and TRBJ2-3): EPEVTQTPSHQVTQMGQEVILRCVPISNHLYFYWYRQILGQKVEFLVSFYNNEISEKSEIFDDQFSVERPDGSNFTLKIRSTKLEDSAMYFCASSDLADYSTDTQYFGPGTRLTVL.

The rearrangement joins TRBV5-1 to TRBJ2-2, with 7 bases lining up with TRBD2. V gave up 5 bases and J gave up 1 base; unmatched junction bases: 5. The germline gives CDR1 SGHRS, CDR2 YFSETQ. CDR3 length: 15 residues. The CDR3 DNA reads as TGCGCCAGCAGTTTCAGCGGGGTGAACACCGGGGAGCTGTTTTTT. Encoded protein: CASSFSGVNTGELFF.

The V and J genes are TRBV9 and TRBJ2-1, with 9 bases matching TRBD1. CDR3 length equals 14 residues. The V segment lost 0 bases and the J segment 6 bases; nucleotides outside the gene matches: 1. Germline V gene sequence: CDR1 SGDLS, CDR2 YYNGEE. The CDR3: CASSVEDRGNEQFF. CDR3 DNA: TGTGCCAGCAGCGTAGAGGACAGGGGCAATGAGCAGTTCTTC.

CDR3 coding DNA: TGCGCCAGCAGTCCGGCAGGGTACTCCTCTGGAAACACCATATATTTT. Translation: CASSPAGYSSGNTIYF. V gene TRBV23-1 combines with J gene TRBJ1-3; possible D gene TRBD1, 5 bases. TRBV23-1 is an ORF for which the function is uncertain. V was clipped by 4 bases and J by 0 bases, with 13 bases between them. The CDR3 is made up of 16 amino acids.

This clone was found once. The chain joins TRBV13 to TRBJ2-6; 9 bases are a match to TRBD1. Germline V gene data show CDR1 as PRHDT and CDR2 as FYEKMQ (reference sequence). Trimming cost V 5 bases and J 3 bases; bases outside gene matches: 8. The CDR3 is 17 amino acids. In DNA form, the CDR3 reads TGTGCCAGCAGCCAAGGACCGGGACAGGGTGGGGCCAACGTCCTGACTTTC. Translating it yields CASSQGPGQGGANVLTF.

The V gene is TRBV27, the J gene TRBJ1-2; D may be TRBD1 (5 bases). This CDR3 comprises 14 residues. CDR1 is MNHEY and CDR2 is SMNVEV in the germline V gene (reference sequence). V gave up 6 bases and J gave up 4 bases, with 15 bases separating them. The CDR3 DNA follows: TGTGCCAGCAGGCCGTGGGGGGTCCTCTATGGCTACACCTTC. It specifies CASRPWGVLYGYTF.

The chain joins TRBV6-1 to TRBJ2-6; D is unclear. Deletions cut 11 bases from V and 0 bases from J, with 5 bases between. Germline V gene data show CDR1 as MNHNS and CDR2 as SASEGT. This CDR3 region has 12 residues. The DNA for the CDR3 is TGTGCCGGAGTCTCTGGGGCCAACGTCCTGACTTTC. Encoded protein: CAGVSGANVLTF.